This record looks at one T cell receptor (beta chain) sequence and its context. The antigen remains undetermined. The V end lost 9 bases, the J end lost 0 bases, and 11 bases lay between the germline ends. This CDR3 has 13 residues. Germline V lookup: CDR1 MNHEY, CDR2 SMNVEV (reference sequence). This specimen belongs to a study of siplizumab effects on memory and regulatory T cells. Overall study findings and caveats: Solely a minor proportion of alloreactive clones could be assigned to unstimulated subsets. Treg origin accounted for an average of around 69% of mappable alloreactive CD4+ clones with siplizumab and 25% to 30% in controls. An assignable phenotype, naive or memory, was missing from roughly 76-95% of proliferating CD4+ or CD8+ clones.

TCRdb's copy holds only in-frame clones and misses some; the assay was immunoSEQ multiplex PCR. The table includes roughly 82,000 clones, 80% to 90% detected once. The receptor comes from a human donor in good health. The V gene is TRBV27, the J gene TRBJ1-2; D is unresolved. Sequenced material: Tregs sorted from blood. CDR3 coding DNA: TGTGCCAGAGACGACGGAGCTAACTATGGCTACACCTTC. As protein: CARDDGANYGYTF.